Below are 15 T cell receptor beta chains sequenced from a single sample in a study of blood T cell repertoires in COVID-19. Assay used: immunoSEQ multiplex PCR; TCRdb lists only in-frame clones, some missing. The data show some 60,000 clones, about four fifths seen once. The specimen was peripheral blood. These receptors all come from a man aged 25-40 years with COVID-19, enrolled during active disease.

The chain uses TRBV27 and TRBJ2-1; possibly TRBD2 for D (6 bases). The V and J ends lost 6 bases and 9 bases respectively, with 15 bases between them. The CDR3 extends over 13 amino acids. Germline V gene sequence: CDR1 MNHEY, CDR2 SMNVEV (reference sequence). In DNA, the CDR3 is TGTGCCAGCAGGGGTGCGGGGCCGGGTGAGCAGTTCTTC. It yields the protein CASRGAGPGEQFF.

The gene calls are TRBV5-6 and TRBJ1-2, with D tentatively TRBD1 (6 bases). Germline V gene sequence: CDR1 SGHDT, CDR2 YYEEEE. The CDR3 has 16 amino acids. V dropped 1 base and J dropped 2 bases, with 15 bases sitting between them. CDR3 coding DNA: TGTGCCAGCAGCTTGCGGGGGGCCCTGAGGAACTATGGCTACACCTTC. Translating gives CASSLRGALRNYGYTF.

CDR3 protein: CASSQEEGVGINQPQHF. DNA for the CDR3: TGCGCCAGCAGCCAAGAAGAGGGGGTGGGAATCAATCAGCCCCAGCATTTT. This sequence joins TRBV4-1 and TRBJ1-5, with a possible D match to TRBD1 (6 bases). Germline V CDR1 and CDR2: MGHRA, YSYEKL. The CDR3 spans 17 residues. Trimming removed 0 bases at V and 3 bases at J, with 15 bases between.

As regards this clone: This sample includes further DNA sequences coding for the same CDR3. This chain joins TRBV28 and TRBJ2-7, with TRBD1 matching 10 bases. CDR1 and CDR2 from the germline V gene are MDHEN and SYDVKM. This CDR3 region has 15 residues. J lost 2 bases, V lost 3 bases, and 4 bases had no gene match. CDR3 in amino acids: CASSFLDRGTYEQYF. The CDR3 nucleotides read TGTGCCAGCAGTTTCCTGGACAGGGGGACCTACGAGCAGTACTTC.

The rearrangement uses TRBV30 and TRBJ2-7, with 10 bases that match TRBD1. Germline V gene data show CDR1 as GTSNPN and CDR2 as SVGIG (reference sequence). This CDR3 has 14 residues. J was trimmed by 5 bases and V by 0 bases; bases with no gene match: 4. The CDR3 region has the DNA TGTGCCTGGAGTGTAACCGGGACAGGGGACGAGCAGTACTTC. Protein product: CAWSVTGTGDEQYF. The full variable domain, rest sourced from reference TRBV30 and TRBJ2-7, is SQTIHQWPATLVQPVGSPLSLECTVEGTSNPNLYWYRQAAGRGLQLLFYSVGIGQISSEVPQNLSASRPQDRQFILSSKKLLLSDSGFYLCAWSVTGTGDEQYFGPGTRLTVT.

This clone appeared once. The V call is TRBV11-2, the J call TRBJ2-7, with D possibly being TRBD1 (5 bases). Trimming took off 4 bases at V and 5 bases at J, with 18 bases between the two ends. Germline values: CDR1 SGHAT, CDR2 FQNNGV. CDR3 length equals 15 residues. CDR3 sequence (DNA): TGTGCCAGCAGCTCCCGCCCAGGGAAGGAGAACGAGCAGTACTTC. This encodes CASSSRPGKENEQYF.

V and J are TRBV5-1 and TRBJ2-5; D is possibly TRBD1 (6 bases). V lost 1 base and J lost 4, with 14 bases in between. The CDR3 consists of 15 residues. CDR1 is SGHRS and CDR2 is YFSETQ in the germline V gene. CDR3 loop: CASSLRQGMGETQYF. The CDR3 DNA reads as TGCGCCAGCAGCTTGCGCCAGGGGATGGGAGAGACCCAGTACTTC.

This chain links TRBV18 with TRBJ1-5; perhaps TRBD1 as D (6 bases). V shed 0 bases and J shed 0 bases, with 15 bases lying between them. This CDR3 is 18 amino acids long. Per germline, CDR1 KGHSH and CDR2 LQKENI. The CDR3 reads CASSPPTQGGSSNQPQHF. CDR3 bases: TGTGCCAGCTCACCACCGACACAGGGTGGGAGTAGCAATCAGCCCCAGCATTTT. The full variable domain, with the rest looked up from reference TRBV18 and TRBJ1-5, is NAGVMQNPRHLVRRRGQEARLRCSPMKGHSHVYWYRQLPEEGLKFMVYLQKENIIDESGMPKERFSAEFPKEGPSILRIQQVVRGDSAAYFCASSPPTQGGSSNQPQHFGDGTRLSIL.

The chain couples TRBV5-1 to TRBJ2-7, with TRBD1 matching over 8 bases. V was pared by 9 bases and J by 2 bases, with 10 bases of the junction left unmatched. Germline CDR1 SGHRS, CDR2 YFSETQ. The CDR3 totals 14 residues. CDR3 nucleotides: TGCGCCACCCGACCCGGGACAGGAGCCTACGAGCAGTACTTC. It yields the protein CATRPGTGAYEQYF.

The rearrangement joins TRBV9 to TRBJ1-3; possibly TRBD1 for D (5 bases). The CDR3 consists of 15 residues. Germline CDR1 reads SGDLS; CDR2 reads YYNGEE. Deletions cut 4 bases from V and 4 bases from J, with 15 bases between. The CDR3 sequence is CASSLSRASGNTIYF. The CDR3, as DNA: TGTGCCAGCAGCCTAAGCAGGGCGAGCGGAAACACCATATATTTT.

This clone was counted a few times. The rearrangement links TRBV12-5 to TRBJ1-6; maybe TRBD1 (5 bases). The germline V gene encodes CDR1 LGHNT and CDR2 FRNRAP. V was trimmed by 2 bases and J by 3 bases, leaving 5 bases between them. CDR3 length: 14 amino acids. The CDR3 region is CASGLRGYNSPLHF. In nucleotides, the CDR3 is TGTGCTAGTGGTTTGAGGGGCTATAATTCACCCCTCCACTTT.

This chain uses TRBV28 with TRBJ2-7; 7 bases are shared with TRBD1. After removal of 1 base from V and 0 bases from J, the junction contained 6 bases not matched to a gene. The CDR3 totals 16 residues. The germline gives CDR1 MDHEN, CDR2 SYDVKM. The CDR3 sequence: CASSLFATGYSYEQYF. The CDR3 bases are TGTGCCAGCAGTTTATTTGCGACAGGGTACTCCTACGAGCAGTACTTC.

The chain combines TRBV7-9 with TRBJ2-7; D may be TRBD1 (5 bases). The CDR3 is made up of 17 amino acids. V gave up 1 base and J gave up 7 bases, with 23 bases separating them. CDR1 SEHNR and CDR2 FQNEAQ come from the germline V gene (reference sequence). The CDR3 DNA follows: TGTGCCAGCAGCTTAGTGGGGCCAGTTTCACGCACAAGGGAGCAGTACTTC. It encodes CASSLVGPVSRTREQYF.

This chain joins TRBV6-2 or TRBV6-3 and TRBJ1-5; a weak D match, TRBD1 (6 bases). Germline CDR1 is MNHEY and CDR2 is SVGEGT. The CDR3 extends over 18 amino acids. The germline V and J ends were trimmed by 4 bases and 1 base, with 20 bases remaining between them. The CDR3 is CASSSSSPSGGSNQPQHF. The CDR3 nucleotides are TGTGCCAGCAGTTCCTCCTCCCCGAGCGGGGGCAGCAATCAGCCCCAGCATTTT.

This clone was detected once. This chain uses TRBV5-6 with TRBJ2-1; tentative D call: TRBD1 (6 bases). Trimming cost V 7 bases and J 0 bases, with 11 bases left between them. Germline V lookup: CDR1 SGHDT, CDR2 YYEEEE. This CDR3 contains 14 residues. CDR3 coding DNA: TGTGCCAGCCAACTGGGGGCCTCCTACAATGAGCAGTTCTTC. Translating gives CASQLGASYNEQFF.